These 7 T cell receptor beta chains were all obtained from the same sample, sequenced in a study of T cell responses to AZD1222 COVID-19 vaccine. TCRdb's copy holds only in-frame clones and misses some; the assay was immunoSEQ multiplex PCR. Seen here are some 150,000 clones, 90% to 95% observed once, and the top ten hold around 5%. The sample was peripheral blood, taken on day 0 of AZD1222 vaccination. These receptor sequences come from an adult in good health.

Only one count was recorded for this clone. The chain employs TRBV5-6 and TRBJ2-1, with 10 positions matching TRBD2. The CDR3 loop spans 17 amino acids. V shed 2 bases and J 3 bases; nucleotides not matched to a gene: 8. CDR1 and CDR2 (germline): SGHDT, YYEEEE. The CDR3 sequence is CASSFPPSSGGYNEQFF. CDR3 bases: TGTGCCAGCAGCTTTCCGCCATCTAGCGGGGGCTACAATGAGCAGTTCTTC.

Turning to this clone: This specimen includes other DNA sequences encoding the same CDR3. This chain joins TRBV6-2 or TRBV6-3 and TRBJ1-5, with D uncertain. The germline gives CDR1 MNHEY, CDR2 SVGEGT. The CDR3 has 12 amino acids. V lost 2 bases and J lost 6, with 5 bases in between. CDR3 residues: CASSYRVQPQHF. The CDR3 region has the DNA TGTGCCAGCAGTTACAGGGTTCAGCCCCAGCATTTT.

The V gene is TRBV6-6, the J gene TRBJ2-2; 9 positions match TRBD1. CDR3 length: 14 amino acids. V shed 6 bases, J shed 4 bases, and the junction held 3 bases outside the gene matches. CDR1 MNHNY and CDR2 SVGAGI come from the germline V gene (reference sequence). CDR3 amino acids: CASRTGGVTGELFF. For the CDR3, the DNA is TGTGCCAGCAGGACAGGGGGGGTCACCGGGGAGCTGTTTTTT.

V is TRBV4-3 and J is TRBJ1-1; possibly TRBD1 for D (5 bases). Trimming left V 1 base short and J 2 bases short, with 11 bases between. The CDR3 has 15 amino acids. Germline CDR1 and CDR2: LGHNA and YSLEER. The CDR3 sequence: CASSQGRGANTEAFF. The CDR3 nucleotides are TGCGCCAGCAGCCAAGGCAGAGGGGCCAACACTGAAGCTTTCTTT.

This chain joins TRBV5-4 and TRBJ2-7; D gene ambiguous. The CDR3 totals 13 residues. Trimming stripped 4 bases from V and 9 bases from J, with 17 bases between. Germline CDR1 reads SGHNT; CDR2 reads YYREEE (reference sequence). The CDR3: CASSGPYPLGQYF. CDR3 nucleotide sequence: TGTGCCAGCAGCGGACCCTACCCCTTGGGGCAGTACTTC.

This chain links TRBV11-2 with TRBJ1-1; the D gene is possibly TRBD1 (6 bases). This CDR3 contains 13 residues. Germline CDR1 and CDR2: SGHAT and FQNNGV. V shed 2 bases and J shed 10 bases, with 14 bases lying between them. The CDR3 nucleotides are TGTGCCAGCAGCTTATTACAGGGTCGCGGAGCTTTCTTT. Translated, it gives CASSLLQGRGAFF.

This rearrangement joins TRBV7-6 to TRBJ2-5; D is undetermined. This CDR3 has 13 residues. Trimming cost V 3 bases and J 5 bases, with 10 bases left between them. Germline V gene sequence: CDR1 SGHVS, CDR2 FNYEAQ. CDR3 bases: TGTGCCAGCAGCTTTGGGGAATGGGAGACCCAGTACTTC. It encodes CASSFGEWETQYF.